What follows are 13 T cell receptor beta chains derived from one specimen sequenced in a study of cytomegalovirus exposure and HLA in healthy donors. Researchers ran the PCR with 60 Vbeta and 13 Jbeta primers. Profiled with immunoSEQ multiplex PCR; TCRdb holds only in-frame clones, not every one. The repertoire holds fewer than 250,000 clones, with under 85% as singletons. Sequencing input: PBMCs. The receptor set was obtained from a woman between 18 and 29 years old in good health and CMV-seronegative.

This clone was recorded a few times. The rearrangement joins TRBV5-6 to TRBJ1-2; 9 bases line up with TRBD1. The germline V gene has CDR1 SGHDT and CDR2 YYEEEE. The CDR3 runs 14 residues. V lost 4 bases and J lost 4; bases outside the gene matches: 5. In nucleotides, the CDR3 is TGTGCCAGCAGCGCAGGACAGGGGATCTATGGCTACACCTTC. It translates to CASSAGQGIYGYTF.

The V and J genes are TRBV6-4 and TRBJ2-5, with D maybe TRBD2 (5 bases). The J call is in doubt because the DNA end fits TRBJ2-7 better. The CDR3 loop spans 14 amino acids. CDR1 is MRHNA and CDR2 is SNTAGT in the germline V gene. CDR3 nucleotide sequence: TGTGCCAGCAGAGCGACACCGACTACCTACGAGCAGTACTTC. Its translation is CASRATPTTYEQYF.

CDR3 in amino acids: CSVAPEGGFTEAFF. The CDR3 nucleotides are TGCAGCGTGGCCCCGGAGGGGGGGTTCACTGAAGCTTTCTTT. The J gene is TRBJ1-1, the V gene TRBV29-1; D possibly corresponds to TRBD1 (6 bases). CDR1 is SQVTM, CDR2 ANQGSEA, per germline. The CDR3 runs to 14 residues. V was cut by 6 bases and J by 4 bases, with 18 bases left in between.

The gene calls are TRBV19 and TRBJ1-1, with 8 bases matching TRBD1. The germline V gene has CDR1 LNHDA and CDR2 SQIVND (reference sequence). Germline trimming cut 8 bases from V and 2 bases from J; bases unmatched to any gene: 4. The CDR3 extends over 13 amino acids. CDR3 DNA sequence: TGTGCCAGTTACAGGGGGGAAAACACTGAAGCTTTCTTT. This gives the protein CASYRGENTEAFF.

J is TRBJ1-1 and V is TRBV19, with TRBD1 matching over 11 bases. CDR3 length: 16 amino acids. V lost 6 bases, J lost 2 bases, and 8 bases stayed unmatched. Germline V gene sequence: CDR1 LNHDA, CDR2 SQIVND (reference sequence). This chain's CDR3 is CASSAGTGGRNTEAFF. The CDR3 DNA sequence: TGTGCCAGTAGCGCCGGGACAGGGGGTAGAAACACTGAAGCTTTCTTT.

This clone is a singleton in its sample. The rearrangement uses TRBV19 and TRBJ2-6; 12 bases are shared with TRBD1. The ends lost 5 bases at V and 4 bases at J; junction bases unmatched: 12. In germline, CDR1 is LNHDA, CDR2 SQIVND (reference sequence). The CDR3 loop spans 19 amino acids. The DNA for the CDR3 is TGTGCCAGTAGTGCCATTCCGGGACAGGGGGCGTTGGGGGCCAACGTCCTGACTTTC. This sequence encodes CASSAIPGQGALGANVLTF.

The chain has TRBV11-2 and TRBJ1-5, with unresolved D. V gave up 1 base and J gave up 6 bases, with 7 bases separating them. The CDR3 is made up of 13 amino acids. Germline assignment: CDR1 SGHAT and CDR2 FQNNGV. The CDR3 loop reads CASSLGLGQPQHF. The CDR3 DNA sequence: TGTGCCAGCAGCTTAGGTCTAGGTCAGCCCCAGCATTTT. Full variable domain (remainder filled in from reference TRBV11-2 and TRBJ1-5): EAGVAQSPRYKIIEKRQSVAFWCNPISGHATLYWYQQILGQGPKLLIQFQNNGVVDDSQLPKDRFSAERLKGVDSTLKIQPAKLEDSAVYLCASSLGLGQPQHFGDGTRLSIL.

This clone occurred a few times. The CDR3 loop reads CASRGQTDTQYF. The CDR3 DNA sequence: TGTGCCAGCAGAGGACAGACAGATACGCAGTATTTT. V gene TRBV2 combines with J gene TRBJ2-3; a weak D match, TRBD1 (6 bases). The ends were cut back, 6 bases at V and 3 bases at J, with 7 bases in the middle. The CDR3 totals 12 residues. In germline, CDR1 is SNHLY, CDR2 FYNNEI.

The genes are TRBV7-8 and TRBJ1-4; 8 positions match TRBD1. The V gene end was trimmed by 5 bases and the J gene end by 0 bases; junction bases not matched to a gene: 5. CDR1 is SGHVS, CDR2 FQNEAQ, per germline. CDR3 length: 16 amino acids. The CDR3 is CASSAEGQATNEKLFF. The CDR3 nucleotides are TGTGCCAGCAGCGCAGAGGGACAGGCAACTAATGAAAAACTGTTTTTT.

The gene calls are TRBV28 and TRBJ2-2; no reliable D call. This CDR3 has 13 residues. The V gene lost 2 bases and the J gene lost 4 bases, with 5 bases spanning the gap. Germline assignment: CDR1 MDHEN and CDR2 SYDVKM. This CDR3 reads CASSLEITGELFF. The CDR3 nucleotides are TGTGCCAGCAGTTTAGAGATCACCGGGGAGCTGTTTTTT.

V and J are TRBV7-9 and TRBJ1-1; 10 bases are shared with TRBD1. The germline gives CDR1 SEHNR, CDR2 FQNEAQ (reference sequence). Losses at the gene ends were 5 bases for V and 1 base for J; bases not matched to a gene: 7. The CDR3 totals 16 residues. The CDR3 sequence: CASSPRQGARNTEAFF. CDR3 sequence (DNA): TGTGCCAGCAGCCCAAGACAGGGGGCGCGGAACACTGAAGCTTTCTTT. The full variable domain, with the rest looked up from reference TRBV7-9 and TRBJ1-1, is DTGVSQNPRHKITKRGQNVTFRCDPISEHNRLYWYRQTLGQGPEFLTYFQNEAQLEKSRLLSDRFSAERPKGSFSTLEIQRTEQGDSAMYLCASSPRQGARNTEAFFGQGTRLTVV.

The rearrangement joins TRBV5-4 to TRBJ2-3, with 10 bases identical to TRBD2. The CDR3 has 15 amino acids. With V trimmed by 4 bases and J by 3 bases, 5 bases remained unmatched. CDR1 and CDR2 (germline): SGHNT, YYREEE (reference sequence). CDR3 coding DNA: TGTGCCAGCAGCGACCAGCGGGAGGGGACAGATACGCAGTATTTT. Encoded protein: CASSDQREGTDTQYF. Full variable domain (outside the CDR3, taken from reference TRBV5-4 and TRBJ2-3): ETGVTQSPTHLIKTRGQQVTLRCSSQSGHNTVSWYQQALGQGPQFIFQYYREEENGRGNFPPRFSGLQFPNYSSELNVNALELDDSALYLCASSDQREGTDTQYFGPGTRLTVL.

The V gene is TRBV5-1, the J gene TRBJ2-1; 9 nucleotides line up with TRBD1. Germline lookup yields CDR1 SGHRS and CDR2 YFSETQ. The CDR3 runs 16 residues. V shed 5 bases, J shed 5 bases, and the junction held 11 bases outside the gene matches. CDR3 loop: CASRDRDRVLDNEQFF. DNA of the CDR3: TGCGCCAGCAGGGATCGGGACAGGGTCCTTGACAATGAGCAGTTCTTC. Full variable domain (rest looked up from reference TRBV5-1 and TRBJ2-1): KAGVTQTPRYLIKTRGQQVTLSCSPISGHRSVSWYQQTPGQGLQFLFEYFSETQRNKGNFPGRFSGRQFSNSRSEMNVSTLELGDSALYLCASRDRDRVLDNEQFFGPGTRLTVL.